The source of this T cell receptor beta chain is a study of T cell changes during pregnancy in multiple sclerosis. Only in-frame clones appear in the TCRdb table, and some are missing; sequencing was by immunoSEQ multiplex PCR. This sample has tens of thousands of clones; approximately 92% occur once, and the top ten carry about 1.3%. This clone was seen once. V was pared by 1 base and J by 5 bases, with 15 bases between. Per germline, CDR1 KGHSH and CDR2 LQKENI. This CDR3 region has 16 residues. This TCR came from a female donor in good health, enrolled as a control in a pregnancy study. The material sequenced was peripheral blood, taken in the third trimester of pregnancy. V gene TRBV18 combines with J gene TRBJ2-1; D call uncertain. CDR3 residues: CASSPLIKSRDNEQFF. The CDR3 DNA follows: TGTGCCAGCTCACCACTAATAAAGTCCCGGGACAATGAGCAGTTCTTC. Looking up the rest from reference TRBV18 and TRBJ2-1 gives the full variable domain: NAGVMQNPRHLVRRRGQEARLRCSPMKGHSHVYWYRQLPEEGLKFMVYLQKENIIDESGMPKERFSAEFPKEGPSILRIQQVVRGDSAAYFCASSPLIKSRDNEQFFGPGTRLTVL.